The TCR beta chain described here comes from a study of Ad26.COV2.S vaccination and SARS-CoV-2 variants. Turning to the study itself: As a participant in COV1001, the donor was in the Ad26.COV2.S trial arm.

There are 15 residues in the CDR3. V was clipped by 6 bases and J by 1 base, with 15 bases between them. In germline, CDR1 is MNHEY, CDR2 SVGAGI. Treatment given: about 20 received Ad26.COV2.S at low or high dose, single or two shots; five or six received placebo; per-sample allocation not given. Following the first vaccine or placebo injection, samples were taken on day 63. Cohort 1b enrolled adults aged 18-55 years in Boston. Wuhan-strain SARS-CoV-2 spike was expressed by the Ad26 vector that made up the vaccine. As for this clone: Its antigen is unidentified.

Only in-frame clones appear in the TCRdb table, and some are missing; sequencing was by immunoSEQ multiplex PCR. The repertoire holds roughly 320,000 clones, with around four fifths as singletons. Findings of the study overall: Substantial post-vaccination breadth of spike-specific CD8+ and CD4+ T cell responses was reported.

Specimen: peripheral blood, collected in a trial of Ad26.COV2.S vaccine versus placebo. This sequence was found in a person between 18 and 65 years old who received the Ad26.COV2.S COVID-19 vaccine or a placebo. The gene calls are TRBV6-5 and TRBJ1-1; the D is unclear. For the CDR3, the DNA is TGTGCCAGCAGCTTGCGGATGGGGAGGAACACTGAAGCTTTCTTT. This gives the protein CASSLRMGRNTEAFF.